The T cell receptor beta chain under discussion was sequenced for a study of cytomegalovirus exposure and HLA in healthy donors. This CDR3 spans 13 amino acids. CDR1 and CDR2 (germline): GTSNPN, SVGIG (reference sequence). This clone has more than one count but fewer than ten. The primer mix had 60 Vbeta and 13 Jbeta primers. Clones were sequenced by immunoSEQ multiplex PCR, and TCRdb holds only the in-frame ones, with some missing. The data contain more than 100,000 clones, 60% to 85% of them seen just once; the ten biggest clones take up less than 3%. This TCR was sampled from a woman aged 40 to 50 in good health and CMV-seropositive. The V gene is TRBV30, the J gene TRBJ2-5; D possibly corresponds to TRBD2 (6 bases). Judging by the DNA end, TRBJ2-7 fits better; the J call may be wrong. Sequenced input: PBMCs. The chain's CDR3 is CASSLGGWDEQYF. CDR3 bases: TGTGCCTCATCTTTGGGAGGTTGGGACGAGCAGTACTTC.